A selection of T cell receptor beta chains follows, all from one sample in a study of blood T cell repertoires in COVID-19. Measured with immunoSEQ multiplex PCR; TCRdb has only the in-frame clones, and not every one. The repertoire holds 93,000 or so clones, 70% to 90% seen once, with approximately 3.1% in the top ten. Sequenced input: peripheral blood. These receptors were collected from a man over 45 in a cohort sampled during active COVID-19. The CDR3 runs from the conserved cysteine through the conserved F or W. The D gene is left open where the match is weak. Rows may omit the clone size; those that give it use once, few, many or a size class.

CDR3aa | CDR3nt | d_gene | j_gene | abundance | v_gene
CASDNSGGRGGELFF | TGTGCCAGCGATAATAGCGGGGGGCGAGGCGGGGAGCTGTTTTTT | TRBD2 | TRBJ2-2 | . | TRBV3-1/TRBV3-2
CASGAGQGKKDTQYF | TGTGCTAGTGGTGCCGGACAGGGGAAGAAAGATACGCAGTATTTT | TRBD1 | TRBJ2-3 | . | TRBV12-5
CASSYRQGAEGTQYF | TGTGCCAGCAGTTACAGACAGGGGGCCGAAGGGACCCAGTACTTC | TRBD1 | TRBJ2-5 | . | TRBV6-5
CASSSSRQRPIAKNIQYF | TGTGCCAGCAGTTCCTCGCGACAACGACCTATAGCCAAAAACATTCAGTACTTC | . | TRBJ2-4 | once | TRBV28
CASSLDGGNYGYTF | TGTGCCAGCAGCTTGGACGGCGGTAACTATGGCTACACCTTC | . | TRBJ1-2 | . | TRBV5-4
CASRAGQGNYGYTF | TGTGCCAGTAGGGCCGGACAGGGTAACTATGGCTACACCTTC | TRBD1 | TRBJ1-2 | . | TRBV19
CASSLGSSYNEQFF | TGTGCCAGCAGTTTGGGGAGCTCCTACAATGAGCAGTTCTTC | . | TRBJ2-1 | . | TRBV27
CASSPDSLAGGYTF | TGTGCCAGCAGCCCGGACAGCCTGGCGGGTGGCTACACCTTC | . | TRBJ1-2 | . | TRBV5-5
CASSLGGLAVETQYF | TGCGCCAGCAGCTTGGGGGGACTAGCTGTTGAGACCCAGTACTTC | TRBD2 | TRBJ2-5 | . | TRBV5-1
CASSSKAGGAAHTDTQYF | TGTGCCAGCAGCTCTAAGGCCGGGGGGGCGGCGCACACAGATACGCAGTATTTT | TRBD2 | TRBJ2-3 | once | TRBV7-8
CASQRESGGELFF | TGTGCCAGCCAACGGGAGTCGGGCGGGGAGCTGTTTTTT | . | TRBJ2-2 | . | TRBV6-5
CASSTGTGLALHF | TGTGCCAGTAGTACCGGGACAGGATTGGCCCTCCACTTT | TRBD1 | TRBJ1-6 | . | TRBV19
CASSFPGGLAGTQYF | TGTGCCAGCAGCTTCCCGGGGGGACTAGCGGGGACCCAGTACTTC | TRBD2 | TRBJ2-5 | . | TRBV7-2
CASSGGGTEAFF | TGTGCCAGCAGCGGGGGGGGCACTGAAGCTTTCTTT | . | TRBJ1-1 | . | TRBV7-8
CATSSKGGRTGELFF | TGTGCCACCAGCAGCAAAGGGGGCCGGACCGGGGAGCTGTTTTTT | TRBD1 | TRBJ2-2 | . | TRBV15
CASSLSMGSVSMTGELFF | TGTGCCAGCAGCTTGAGTATGGGGAGCGTGTCTATGACCGGGGAGCTGTTTTTT | . | TRBJ2-2 | . | TRBV5-6
CASSPSGQGTQYF | TGTGCCAGCAGCCCGAGCGGGCAAGGTACGCAGTATTTT | . | TRBJ2-3 | . | TRBV11-2
CASSDWTGGEAFF | TGTGCCAGCAGTGATTGGACCGGAGGAGAAGCTTTCTTT | . | TRBJ1-1 | . | TRBV2
CASSLGAGESTDTQYF | TGTGCCAGCAGTTTAGGGGCGGGGGAGAGCACAGATACGCAGTATTTT | TRBD2 | TRBJ2-3 | once | TRBV27
CASSLSGLDSSYEQYF | TGTGCCAGCAGCTTAAGTGGGCTAGACAGCTCCTACGAGCAGTACTTC | . | TRBJ2-7 | . | TRBV7-3
CASSDQGASYGYTF | TGTGCCAGCAGTGATCAGGGGGCTAGCTATGGCTACACCTTC | TRBD1 | TRBJ1-2 | . | TRBV2
CASGQAGAHTDTQYF | TGTGCCTCCGGTCAGGCGGGGGCCCACACAGATACGCAGTATTTT | . | TRBJ2-3 | . | TRBV2
CASSLSSGNTIYF | TGTGCCAGCAGCCTGAGCTCTGGAAACACCATATATTTT | . | TRBJ1-3 | . | TRBV5-8
CSSGGPYEQYF | TGCAGTAGCGGGGGGCCCTACGAGCAGTACTTC | TRBD2 | TRBJ2-7 | . | TRBV20-1
CASSPRTGMNTEAFF | TGTGCCAGCAGCCCTAGGACAGGGATGAACACTGAAGCTTTCTTT | TRBD1 | TRBJ1-1 | . | TRBV9
CASSLAQGFRKTQYF | TGCGCCAGCAGCTTGGCCCAGGGTTTTAGGAAGACCCAGTACTTC | . | TRBJ2-5 | once | TRBV5-1
CASSETGIAARSGNTIYF | TGTGCCAGCAGTGAGACAGGGATTGCCGCTAGATCTGGAAACACCATATATTTT | TRBD1 | TRBJ1-3 | . | TRBV6-1